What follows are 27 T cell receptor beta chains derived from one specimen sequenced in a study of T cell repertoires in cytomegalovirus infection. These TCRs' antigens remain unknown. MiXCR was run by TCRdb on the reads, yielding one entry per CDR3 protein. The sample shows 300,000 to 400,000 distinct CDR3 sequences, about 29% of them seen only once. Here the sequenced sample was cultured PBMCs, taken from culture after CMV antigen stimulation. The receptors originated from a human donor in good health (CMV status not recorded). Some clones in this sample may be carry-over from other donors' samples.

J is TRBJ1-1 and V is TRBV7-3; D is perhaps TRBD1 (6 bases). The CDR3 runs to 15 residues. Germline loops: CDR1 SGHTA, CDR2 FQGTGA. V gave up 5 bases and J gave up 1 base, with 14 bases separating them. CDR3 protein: CASSTSGTPNTEAFF. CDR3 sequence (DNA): TGTGCCAGCAGCACTTCCGGGACACCGAACACTGAAGCTTTCTTT.

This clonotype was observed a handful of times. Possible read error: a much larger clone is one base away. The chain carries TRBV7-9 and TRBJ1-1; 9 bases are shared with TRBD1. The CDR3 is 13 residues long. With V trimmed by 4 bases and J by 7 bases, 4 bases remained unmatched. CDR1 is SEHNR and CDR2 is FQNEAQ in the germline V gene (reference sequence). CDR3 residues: CASSWGQGSEAFF. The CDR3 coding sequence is TGTGCCAGCAGCTGGGGACAGGGAAGTGAAGCTTTCTTT.

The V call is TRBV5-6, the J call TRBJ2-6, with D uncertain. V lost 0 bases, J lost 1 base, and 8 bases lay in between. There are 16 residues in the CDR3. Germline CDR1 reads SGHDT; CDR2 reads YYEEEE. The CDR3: CASSLGLISGANVLTF. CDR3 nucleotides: TGTGCCAGCAGCTTGGGATTAATTTCTGGGGCCAACGTCCTGACTTTC. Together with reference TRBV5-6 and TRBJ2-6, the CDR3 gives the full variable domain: DAGVTQSPTHLIKTRGQQVTLRCSPKSGHDTVSWYQQALGQGPQFIFQYYEEEERQRGNFPDRFSGHQFPNYSSELNVNALLLGDSALYLCASSLGLISGANVLTFGAGSRLTVL.

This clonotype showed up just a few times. The CDR3 nucleotides read TGTGCCAGCAGTCCCCGGGACAGGGGCGGTGGCTACACCTTC. Residues: CASSPRDRGGGYTF. The V and J genes are TRBV27 and TRBJ1-2, with 10 nucleotides matching TRBD1. Looked up from germline, CDR1 is MNHEY and CDR2 is SMNVEV (reference sequence). V was clipped by 5 bases and J by 7 bases; unmatched bases: 7. The CDR3 runs to 14 residues.

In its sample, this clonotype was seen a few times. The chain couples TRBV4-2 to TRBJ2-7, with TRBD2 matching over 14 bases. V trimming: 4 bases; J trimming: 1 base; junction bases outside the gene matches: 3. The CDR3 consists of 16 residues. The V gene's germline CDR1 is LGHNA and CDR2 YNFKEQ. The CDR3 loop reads CASSRGLAGASYEQYF. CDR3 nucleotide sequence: TGTGCCAGCAGCCGGGGACTAGCGGGAGCTTCCTACGAGCAGTACTTC.

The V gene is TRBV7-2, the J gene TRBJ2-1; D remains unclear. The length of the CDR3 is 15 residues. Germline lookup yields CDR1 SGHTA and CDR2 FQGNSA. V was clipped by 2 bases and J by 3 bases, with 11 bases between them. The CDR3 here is CASSLREPSYNEQFF. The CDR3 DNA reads TGTGCCAGCAGCTTACGAGAGCCTAGCTACAATGAGCAGTTCTTC.

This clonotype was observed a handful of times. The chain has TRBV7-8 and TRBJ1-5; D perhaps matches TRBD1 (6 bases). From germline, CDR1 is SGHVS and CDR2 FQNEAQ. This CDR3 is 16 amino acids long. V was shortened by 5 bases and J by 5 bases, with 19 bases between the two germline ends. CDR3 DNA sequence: TGTGCCAGCAGCCCCCTCCCCCGACAGGCCCATCAGCCCCAGCATTTT. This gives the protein CASSPLPRQAHQPQHF.

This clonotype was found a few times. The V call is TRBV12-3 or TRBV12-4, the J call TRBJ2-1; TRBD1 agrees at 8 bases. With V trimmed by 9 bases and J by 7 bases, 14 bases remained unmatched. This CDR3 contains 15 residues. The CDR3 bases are TGTGCCAGTTTACCAAGGACAGGGCTCCGGAATGAGCAGTTCTTC. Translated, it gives CASLPRTGLRNEQFF.

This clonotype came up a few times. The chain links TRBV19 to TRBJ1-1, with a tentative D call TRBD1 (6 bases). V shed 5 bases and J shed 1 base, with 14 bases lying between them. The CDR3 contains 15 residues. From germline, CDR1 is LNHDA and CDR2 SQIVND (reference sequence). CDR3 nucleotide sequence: TGTGCCAGTAGTCTCGCGGCGGGGGCGAACACTGAAGCTTTCTTT. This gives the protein CASSLAAGANTEAFF.

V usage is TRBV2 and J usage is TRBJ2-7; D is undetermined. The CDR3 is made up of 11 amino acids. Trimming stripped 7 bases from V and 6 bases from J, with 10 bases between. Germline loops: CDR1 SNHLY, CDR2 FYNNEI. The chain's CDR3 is CASMVGLEQYF. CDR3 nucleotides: TGTGCCAGCATGGTAGGGCTCGAGCAGTACTTC.

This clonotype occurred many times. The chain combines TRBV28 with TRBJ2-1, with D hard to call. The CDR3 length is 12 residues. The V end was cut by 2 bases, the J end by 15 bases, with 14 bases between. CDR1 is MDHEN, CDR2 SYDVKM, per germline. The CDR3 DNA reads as TGTGCCAGCAGTTTAGGGGTCCGGGCTCCGTTCTTC. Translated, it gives CASSLGVRAPFF. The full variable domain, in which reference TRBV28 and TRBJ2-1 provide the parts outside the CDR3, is DVKVTQSSRYLVKRTGEKVFLECVQDMDHENMFWYRQDPGLGLRLIYFSYDVKMKEKGDIPEGYSVSREKKERFSLILESASTNQTSMYLCASSLGVRAPFFGPGTRLTVL.

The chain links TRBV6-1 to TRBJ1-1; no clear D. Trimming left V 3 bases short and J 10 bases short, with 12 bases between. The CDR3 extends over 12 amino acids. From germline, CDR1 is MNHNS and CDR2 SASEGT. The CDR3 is CASSDGRIRAFF. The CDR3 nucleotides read TGTGCCAGCAGTGATGGACGGATACGAGCTTTCTTT.

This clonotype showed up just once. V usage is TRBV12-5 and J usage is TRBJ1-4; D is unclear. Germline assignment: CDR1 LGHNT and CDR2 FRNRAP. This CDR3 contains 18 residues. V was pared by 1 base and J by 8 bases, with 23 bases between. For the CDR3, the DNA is TGTGCTAGTGGTTTGGCCGACCGAGGTCGCAGTTTAGGGGAAAAACTGTTTTTT. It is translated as CASGLADRGRSLGEKLFF. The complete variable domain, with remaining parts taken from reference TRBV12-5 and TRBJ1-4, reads DARVTQTPRHKVTEMGQEVTMRCQPILGHNTVFWYRQTMMQGLELLAYFRNRAPLDDSGMPKDRFSAEMPDATLATLKIQPSEPRDSAVYFCASGLADRGRSLGEKLFFGSGTQLSVL.

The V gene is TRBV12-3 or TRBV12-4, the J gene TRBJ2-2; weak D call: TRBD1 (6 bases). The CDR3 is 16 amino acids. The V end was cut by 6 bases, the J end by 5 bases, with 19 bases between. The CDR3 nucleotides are TGTGCCAGCAGATGGTCTCCGGGACAAGATACCGGGGAGCTGTTTTTT. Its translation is CASRWSPGQDTGELFF.

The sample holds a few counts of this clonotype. The CDR3 DNA reads TGTGCCAGCAGCCCAGGTATACCCCACAATGAGCAGTTCTTC. Translated: CASSPGIPHNEQFF. This rearrangement joins TRBV27 to TRBJ2-1; D unresolved. The V end lost 6 bases, the J end lost 5 bases, and 14 bases lay between the germline ends. Per the germline V gene, CDR1 is MNHEY and CDR2 is SMNVEV (reference sequence). This CDR3 contains 14 residues.

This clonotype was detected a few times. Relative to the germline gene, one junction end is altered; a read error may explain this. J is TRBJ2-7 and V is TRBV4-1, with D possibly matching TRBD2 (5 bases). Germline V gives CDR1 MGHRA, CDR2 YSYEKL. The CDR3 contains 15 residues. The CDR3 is CASSQDKSGSYEQYF. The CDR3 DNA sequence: TGTGCCAGCAGCCAAGATAAGAGCGGATCCTACGAGCAGTACTTC.

CDR3 in amino acids: CASSEKGGDGYTF. CDR3 nucleotide sequence: TGTGCCAGCAGTGAAAAAGGGGGGGATGGCTACACCTTC. The V gene is TRBV25-1, the J gene TRBJ1-2, with D perhaps TRBD1 (6 bases). The CDR3 loop spans 13 amino acids. Germline V gene lookup returns CDR1 MGHDK and CDR2 SYGVNS. The V end was cut by 2 bases, the J end by 6 bases, with 10 bases between.

This chain's CDR3 is CASSYGGAGGTEAFF. CDR3 coding DNA: TGTGCCAGCAGTTACGGGGGCGCCGGGGGGACTGAAGCTTTCTTT. The chain recombines TRBV6-6 with TRBJ1-1, with D perhaps TRBD1 (6 bases). The CDR3 extends over 15 amino acids. Trimming took off 2 bases at V and 5 bases at J, with 15 bases between the two ends. The germline V gene encodes CDR1 MNHNY and CDR2 SVGAGI (reference sequence).

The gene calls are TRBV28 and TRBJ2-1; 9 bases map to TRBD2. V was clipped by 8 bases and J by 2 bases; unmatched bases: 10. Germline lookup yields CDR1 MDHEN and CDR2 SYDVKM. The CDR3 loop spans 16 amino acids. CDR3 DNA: TGTGCCAGCGAGGGGGGACTAGCTGACGCCTACAATGAGCAGTTCTTC. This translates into CASEGGLADAYNEQFF.

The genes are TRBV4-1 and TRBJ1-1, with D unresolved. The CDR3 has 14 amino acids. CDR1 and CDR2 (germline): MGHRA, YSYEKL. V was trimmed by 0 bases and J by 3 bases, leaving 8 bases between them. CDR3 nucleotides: TGCGCCAGCAGCCAAGAGCTAAGGGACACTGAAGCTTTCTTT. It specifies CASSQELRDTEAFF.

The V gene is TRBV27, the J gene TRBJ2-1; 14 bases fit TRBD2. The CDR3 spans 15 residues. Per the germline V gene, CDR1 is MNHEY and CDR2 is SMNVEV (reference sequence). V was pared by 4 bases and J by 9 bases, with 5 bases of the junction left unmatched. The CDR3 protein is CASSSGTSGGIEQFF. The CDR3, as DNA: TGTGCCAGCAGTTCCGGGACTAGCGGGGGTATTGAGCAGTTCTTC.

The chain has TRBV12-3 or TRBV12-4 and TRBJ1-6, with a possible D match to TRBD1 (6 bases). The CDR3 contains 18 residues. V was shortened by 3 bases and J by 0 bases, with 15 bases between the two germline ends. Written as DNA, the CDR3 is TGTGCCAGCAGTTTCGGACAGCTCTTGAGCTCCTATAATTCACCCCTCCACTTT. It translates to CASSFGQLLSSYNSPLHF.

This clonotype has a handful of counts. The CDR3, as DNA: TGTGCCATTCGGGACCGCTACGAGCAGTACTTC. This translates into CAIRDRYEQYF. The gene calls are TRBV27 and TRBJ2-7; D tentatively reads TRBD1 or TRBD2 (5 bases each). This CDR3 is built from 11 residues. Trimming took off 10 bases at V and 3 bases at J, with 10 bases between the two ends. Germline V gives CDR1 MNHEY, CDR2 SMNVEV (reference sequence).

CDR3 coding DNA: TGTGCCAGCAGCTTAGGGAACGGCGCAGATACGCAGTATTTT. Translating gives CASSLGNGADTQYF. This chain connects TRBV7-3 to TRBJ2-3, with D uncertain. V was cut by 2 bases and J by 4 bases, with 10 bases left in between. The germline gives CDR1 SGHTA, CDR2 FQGTGA. This CDR3 has 14 residues.

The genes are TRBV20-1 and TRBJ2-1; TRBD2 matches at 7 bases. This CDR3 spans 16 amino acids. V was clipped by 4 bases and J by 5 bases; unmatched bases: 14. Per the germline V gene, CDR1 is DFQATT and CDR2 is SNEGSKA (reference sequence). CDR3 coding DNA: TGCAGTGCTAAATTGGGACTAACCCTTCGTGACAATGAGCAGTTCTTC. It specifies CSAKLGLTLRDNEQFF.

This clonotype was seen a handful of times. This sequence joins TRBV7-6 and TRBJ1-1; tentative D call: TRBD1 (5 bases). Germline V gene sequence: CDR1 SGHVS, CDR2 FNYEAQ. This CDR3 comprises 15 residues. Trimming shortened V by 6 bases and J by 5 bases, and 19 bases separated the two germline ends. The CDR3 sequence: CASSTDDLTDTEAFF. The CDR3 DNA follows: TGTGCCAGCAGTACCGATGACCTGACAGATACTGAAGCTTTCTTT.

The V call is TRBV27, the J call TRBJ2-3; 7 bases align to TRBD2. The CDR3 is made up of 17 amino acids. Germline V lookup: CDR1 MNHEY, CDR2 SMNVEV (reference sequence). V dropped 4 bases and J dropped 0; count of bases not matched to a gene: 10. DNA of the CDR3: TGTGCCAGCAGTTGGATAGCGGGTCCATCTAGCACAGATACGCAGTATTTT. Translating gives CASSWIAGPSSTDTQYF.